A single sample gave rise to the 25 T cell receptor beta chains below, sequenced in a study of PD-1 blockade in mismatch repair-deficient tumors. Some clones are missing from TCRdb's copy, which holds only in-frame ones; the method was immunoSEQ multiplex PCR. Of under 150,000 clones listed, about 88% are singletons. The input for sequencing was peripheral blood, taken 44 weeks after starting pembrolizumab. These receptors originate from an adult with mismatch repair-deficient cancer.

V usage is TRBV30 and J usage is TRBJ2-3; D remains ambiguous. Germline CDR1 GTSNPN, CDR2 SVGIG (reference sequence). V was pared by 0 bases and J by 8 bases, with 18 bases between. The CDR3 covers 15 residues. This chain's CDR3 is CAWSVQVAFSGTQYF. DNA for the CDR3: TGTGCCTGGAGTGTACAAGTAGCCTTCTCGGGTACGCAGTATTTT. The full variable domain, in which reference TRBV30 and TRBJ2-3 provide the parts outside the CDR3, is SQTIHQWPATLVQPVGSPLSLECTVEGTSNPNLYWYRQAAGRGLQLLFYSVGIGQISSEVPQNLSASRPQDRQFILSSKKLLLSDSGFYLCAWSVQVAFSGTQYFGPGTRLTVL.

The chain couples TRBV6-6 to TRBJ2-5; 8 bases match TRBD2. The CDR3 contains 16 residues. Germline assignment: CDR1 MNHNY and CDR2 SVGAGI (reference sequence). Losses at the gene ends were 7 bases for V and 4 bases for J; bases not matched to a gene: 14. For the CDR3, the DNA is TGTGCCAGCAACACCCCGGGACTAGGGACTGGAGAGACCCAGTACTTC. This sequence encodes CASNTPGLGTGETQYF.

The V call is TRBV12-5, the J call TRBJ2-2; no clear D gene. There are 12 residues in the CDR3. Germline V gene lookup returns CDR1 LGHNT and CDR2 FRNRAP. Deletions cut 5 bases from V and 5 bases from J, with 6 bases between. As DNA, the CDR3 is TGTGCTAGTGGTCCCCGAACCGGGGAGCTGTTTTTT. Protein sequence: CASGPRTGELFF.

Comments on this clone: The junction departs from germline at one end; a sequencing error may be responsible. This rearrangement joins TRBV5-6 to TRBJ2-1, with 7 bases lining up with TRBD2. The CDR3 runs to 15 residues. Germline V gives CDR1 SGHDT, CDR2 YYEEEE. The CDR3 bases are TGTGCCAGCAGCCAGGGCGGGAGCTCCCACAATGAGCAGTTCTTC. Its protein product is CASSQGGSSHNEQFF.

The chain joins TRBV6-5 to TRBJ2-7, with a weak D call TRBD1 (7 bases). Germline V lookup: CDR1 MNHEY, CDR2 SVGAGI. The CDR3 extends over 14 amino acids. Between the trimmed V and J ends, which lost 6 bases and 2 bases, there was a span of 14 bases. As DNA, the CDR3 is TGTGCCAGCAGCCGCGCAGGGGGGCCCTACGAGCAGTACTTC. Its translation is CASSRAGGPYEQYF.

The V call is TRBV29-1, the J call TRBJ2-2, with 8 bases fitting TRBD2. J was trimmed by 7 bases and V by 4 bases; bases with no gene match: 11. Germline V gene data show CDR1 as SQVTM and CDR2 as ANQGSEA. This CDR3 region has 15 residues. The CDR3 is CSVVGRGAHSGELFF. The CDR3 DNA reads TGCAGCGTTGTAGGGCGGGGGGCGCATAGCGGGGAGCTGTTTTTT.

This clone has more than one count but fewer than ten. The rearrangement uses TRBV7-9 and TRBJ1-3; 8 nucleotides match TRBD1. The germline gives CDR1 SEHNR, CDR2 FQNEAQ (reference sequence). The CDR3 runs to 13 residues. Trimming cost V 4 bases and J 4 bases; bases outside gene matches: 0. The CDR3: CASSWTGGNTIYF. CDR3 nucleotide sequence: TGTGCCAGCAGCTGGACAGGGGGAAACACCATATATTTT. The whole variable domain, remainder taken from reference TRBV7-9 and TRBJ1-3, is DTGVSQNPRHKITKRGQNVTFRCDPISEHNRLYWYRQTLGQGPEFLTYFQNEAQLEKSRLLSDRFSAERPKGSFSTLEIQRTEQGDSAMYLCASSWTGGNTIYFGEGSWLTVV.

The gene calls are TRBV30 and TRBJ2-7; 10 nucleotides line up with TRBD2. J lost 1 base, V lost 4 bases, and 10 bases had no gene match. Germline V gene lookup returns CDR1 GTSNPN and CDR2 SVGIG (reference sequence). The CDR3 spans 16 residues. The CDR3 nucleotides are TGTGCCTGGAAGGCTAGCGGGAGAGCCTATTCCTACGAGCAGTACTTC. Protein product: CAWKASGRAYSYEQYF.

The chain combines TRBV19 with TRBJ2-1, with D possibly being TRBD2 (6 bases). Germline V lookup: CDR1 LNHDA, CDR2 SQIVND (reference sequence). This CDR3 has 14 residues. V was trimmed by 4 bases and J by 4 bases, leaving 11 bases between them. The CDR3 sequence: CASSRLEDYNEQFF. The DNA for the CDR3 is TGTGCCAGTAGTAGACTAGAAGATTACAATGAGCAGTTCTTC.

This chain uses TRBV11-2 with TRBJ2-5, with D unclear. There are 13 residues in the CDR3. V lost 0 bases and J lost 0, with 2 bases in between. Germline CDR1 and CDR2: SGHAT and FQNNGV. CDR3 protein: CASSLEYQETQYF. DNA for the CDR3: TGTGCCAGCAGCTTAGAATACCAAGAGACCCAGTACTTC.

CDR3 region: CASSLMVGTSYNEQFF. The DNA of the CDR3 is TGTGCCAGCAGCTTAATGGTGGGAACTTCCTACAATGAGCAGTTCTTC. V is TRBV7-8 and J is TRBJ2-1; D not certain. This CDR3 region has 16 residues. With 2 bases removed from V and 1 base from J, the gap between germline ends came to 12 bases. The germline gives CDR1 SGHVS, CDR2 FQNEAQ.

The rearrangement links TRBV7-8 to TRBJ2-5; possible D gene TRBD1, 6 bases. The germline gives CDR1 SGHVS, CDR2 FQNEAQ. The V gene lost 6 bases and the J gene lost 1 base, with 18 bases spanning the gap. The CDR3 spans 16 residues. The CDR3 coding sequence is TGTGCCAGCAGGGAGATGAGGACAGTCGCCCAAGAGACCCAGTACTTC. Translating it yields CASREMRTVAQETQYF.

By frequency in the sample, this clone is medium-sized. This chain joins TRBV10-1 and TRBJ2-1; D remains ambiguous. In germline, CDR1 is WNHNN, CDR2 SYGVQD (reference sequence). The ends were cut back, 6 bases at V and 12 bases at J, with 18 bases in the middle. The length of the CDR3 is 13 residues. In DNA, the CDR3 is TGCGCCAGCAGCTTGGGCCCATTTCATGGGCAGTTCTTC. This codes for CASSLGPFHGQFF.

This chain connects TRBV5-1 to TRBJ1-2; 10 bases match TRBD1. In germline, CDR1 is SGHRS, CDR2 YFSETQ. Losses at the gene ends were 5 bases for V and 4 bases for J; bases not matched to a gene: 2. CDR3 length: 13 amino acids. In DNA, the CDR3 is TGCGCCAGCAGGCGGACAGGGGGCTATGGCTACACCTTC. Translation: CASRRTGGYGYTF.

This rearrangement joins TRBV2 to TRBJ1-4; TRBD1 agrees at 7 bases. V shed 5 bases and J 7 bases; nucleotides not matched to a gene: 4. This CDR3 has 13 amino acids. Germline CDR1 is SNHLY and CDR2 is FYNNEI. CDR3 DNA sequence: TGTGCCAGCAGTTTAACAGGGGTTGAAAAACTGTTTTTT. Translation gives CASSLTGVEKLFF.

This chain joins TRBV7-6 and TRBJ2-7; D may be TRBD2 (6 bases). Trimming cost V 5 bases and J 4 bases, with 18 bases left between them. The CDR3 runs 15 residues. Germline-derived CDR1 and CDR2 are SGHVS and FNYEAQ. CDR3 residues: CASSPGGKLGYEQYF. The DNA for the CDR3 is TGTGCCAGCAGCCCAGGCGGGAAGCTGGGGTACGAGCAGTACTTC.

The chain uses TRBV6-1 and TRBJ2-5; no clear D gene. The germline gives CDR1 MNHNS, CDR2 SASEGT. The V gene lost 2 bases and the J gene lost 0 bases, with 7 bases spanning the gap. This CDR3 is 14 amino acids long. This CDR3 reads CASSEIGYQETQYF. DNA for the CDR3: TGTGCCAGCAGTGAAATAGGGTACCAAGAGACCCAGTACTTC.

The DNA for the CDR3 is TGTGCCAGCCTCTCGCGGGACAGGGGGCAGATCGGGGAGCTGTTTTTT. It encodes CASLSRDRGQIGELFF. V usage is TRBV7-9 and J usage is TRBJ2-2, with 12 bases lining up with TRBD1. The CDR3 runs to 16 residues. Per germline, CDR1 SEHNR and CDR2 FQNEAQ (reference sequence). The ends lost 8 bases at V and 7 bases at J; junction bases unmatched: 11.

J is TRBJ1-2 and V is TRBV27; 7 bases align to TRBD1. This CDR3 is built from 15 residues. CDR1 and CDR2 (germline): MNHEY, SMNVEV (reference sequence). V lost 5 bases and J lost 2; bases outside the gene matches: 8. CDR3 in DNA: TGTGCCAGCAGTCTCCCGACAGGGCGGAACTATGGCTACACCTTC. Translating it yields CASSLPTGRNYGYTF.

This clone was seen more than once but under ten times. The V gene is TRBV18, the J gene TRBJ1-1; 7 bases match TRBD1. Germline V lookup: CDR1 KGHSH, CDR2 LQKENI. The CDR3 has 14 amino acids. The V and J ends lost 3 bases and 1 base, in that order; junction bases with no gene match: 2. The CDR3 DNA follows: TGTGCCAGCTCACCCGACAGGGCGAACACTGAAGCTTTCTTT. This encodes CASSPDRANTEAFF.

This clone occurred a few times. V gene TRBV28 combines with J gene TRBJ2-6; the D is unclear. This CDR3 has 15 residues. V lost 3 bases, J lost 0 bases, and 6 bases lay in between. Germline V lookup: CDR1 MDHEN, CDR2 SYDVKM. The CDR3 reads CASSFGNSGANVLTF. The CDR3 DNA sequence: TGTGCCAGCAGTTTTGGAAACTCTGGGGCCAACGTCCTGACTTTC. The full variable domain, in which reference TRBV28 and TRBJ2-6 provide the parts outside the CDR3, is DVKVTQSSRYLVKRTGEKVFLECVQDMDHENMFWYRQDPGLGLRLIYFSYDVKMKEKGDIPEGYSVSREKKERFSLILESASTNQTSMYLCASSFGNSGANVLTFGAGSRLTVL.

The V and J genes are TRBV27 and TRBJ2-3; 9 nucleotides line up with TRBD2. CDR1 MNHEY and CDR2 SMNVEV come from the germline V gene (reference sequence). Trimming at V came to 0 bases and at J to 0 bases, leaving 13 bases not matched to a gene. The CDR3 spans 20 residues. The CDR3 spells CASSLSGLREGITSTDTQYF. CDR3 in DNA: TGTGCCAGCAGTTTATCCGGCCTGCGGGAGGGTATAACTAGCACAGATACGCAGTATTTT.

V and J are TRBV5-6 and TRBJ2-1; no definite D call. From germline, CDR1 is SGHDT and CDR2 YYEEEE. Trimming left V 2 bases short and J 5 bases short, with 14 bases between. This CDR3 has 15 amino acids. The chain's CDR3 is CASSFSRRFNNEQFF. Here the CDR3 DNA reads TGTGCCAGCAGCTTTTCCCGGCGGTTTAACAATGAGCAGTTCTTC.

The chain is built from TRBV5-6 and TRBJ2-1, with 11 bases fitting TRBD2. V lost 4 bases and J lost 6; bases outside the gene matches: 3. Germline CDR1 SGHDT, CDR2 YYEEEE. The CDR3 covers 14 residues. CDR3 coding DNA: TGTGCCAGCAGCGATGGACTAGCGGGCAATGAGCAGTTCTTC. Amino acid sequence: CASSDGLAGNEQFF. The full variable domain, in which reference TRBV5-6 and TRBJ2-1 provide the parts outside the CDR3, is DAGVTQSPTHLIKTRGQQVTLRCSPKSGHDTVSWYQQALGQGPQFIFQYYEEEERQRGNFPDRFSGHQFPNYSSELNVNALLLGDSALYLCASSDGLAGNEQFFGPGTRLTVL.

The chain employs TRBV4-3 and TRBJ2-3, with a possible D match to TRBD2 (5 bases). CDR3 size: 15 residues. CDR1 is LGHNA, CDR2 YSLEER, per germline. The V and J ends lost 0 bases and 1 base respectively, with 8 bases between them. The CDR3 protein is CASSQDPGGTDTQYF. For the CDR3, the DNA is TGCGCCAGCAGCCAAGATCCCGGGGGCACAGATACGCAGTATTTT.